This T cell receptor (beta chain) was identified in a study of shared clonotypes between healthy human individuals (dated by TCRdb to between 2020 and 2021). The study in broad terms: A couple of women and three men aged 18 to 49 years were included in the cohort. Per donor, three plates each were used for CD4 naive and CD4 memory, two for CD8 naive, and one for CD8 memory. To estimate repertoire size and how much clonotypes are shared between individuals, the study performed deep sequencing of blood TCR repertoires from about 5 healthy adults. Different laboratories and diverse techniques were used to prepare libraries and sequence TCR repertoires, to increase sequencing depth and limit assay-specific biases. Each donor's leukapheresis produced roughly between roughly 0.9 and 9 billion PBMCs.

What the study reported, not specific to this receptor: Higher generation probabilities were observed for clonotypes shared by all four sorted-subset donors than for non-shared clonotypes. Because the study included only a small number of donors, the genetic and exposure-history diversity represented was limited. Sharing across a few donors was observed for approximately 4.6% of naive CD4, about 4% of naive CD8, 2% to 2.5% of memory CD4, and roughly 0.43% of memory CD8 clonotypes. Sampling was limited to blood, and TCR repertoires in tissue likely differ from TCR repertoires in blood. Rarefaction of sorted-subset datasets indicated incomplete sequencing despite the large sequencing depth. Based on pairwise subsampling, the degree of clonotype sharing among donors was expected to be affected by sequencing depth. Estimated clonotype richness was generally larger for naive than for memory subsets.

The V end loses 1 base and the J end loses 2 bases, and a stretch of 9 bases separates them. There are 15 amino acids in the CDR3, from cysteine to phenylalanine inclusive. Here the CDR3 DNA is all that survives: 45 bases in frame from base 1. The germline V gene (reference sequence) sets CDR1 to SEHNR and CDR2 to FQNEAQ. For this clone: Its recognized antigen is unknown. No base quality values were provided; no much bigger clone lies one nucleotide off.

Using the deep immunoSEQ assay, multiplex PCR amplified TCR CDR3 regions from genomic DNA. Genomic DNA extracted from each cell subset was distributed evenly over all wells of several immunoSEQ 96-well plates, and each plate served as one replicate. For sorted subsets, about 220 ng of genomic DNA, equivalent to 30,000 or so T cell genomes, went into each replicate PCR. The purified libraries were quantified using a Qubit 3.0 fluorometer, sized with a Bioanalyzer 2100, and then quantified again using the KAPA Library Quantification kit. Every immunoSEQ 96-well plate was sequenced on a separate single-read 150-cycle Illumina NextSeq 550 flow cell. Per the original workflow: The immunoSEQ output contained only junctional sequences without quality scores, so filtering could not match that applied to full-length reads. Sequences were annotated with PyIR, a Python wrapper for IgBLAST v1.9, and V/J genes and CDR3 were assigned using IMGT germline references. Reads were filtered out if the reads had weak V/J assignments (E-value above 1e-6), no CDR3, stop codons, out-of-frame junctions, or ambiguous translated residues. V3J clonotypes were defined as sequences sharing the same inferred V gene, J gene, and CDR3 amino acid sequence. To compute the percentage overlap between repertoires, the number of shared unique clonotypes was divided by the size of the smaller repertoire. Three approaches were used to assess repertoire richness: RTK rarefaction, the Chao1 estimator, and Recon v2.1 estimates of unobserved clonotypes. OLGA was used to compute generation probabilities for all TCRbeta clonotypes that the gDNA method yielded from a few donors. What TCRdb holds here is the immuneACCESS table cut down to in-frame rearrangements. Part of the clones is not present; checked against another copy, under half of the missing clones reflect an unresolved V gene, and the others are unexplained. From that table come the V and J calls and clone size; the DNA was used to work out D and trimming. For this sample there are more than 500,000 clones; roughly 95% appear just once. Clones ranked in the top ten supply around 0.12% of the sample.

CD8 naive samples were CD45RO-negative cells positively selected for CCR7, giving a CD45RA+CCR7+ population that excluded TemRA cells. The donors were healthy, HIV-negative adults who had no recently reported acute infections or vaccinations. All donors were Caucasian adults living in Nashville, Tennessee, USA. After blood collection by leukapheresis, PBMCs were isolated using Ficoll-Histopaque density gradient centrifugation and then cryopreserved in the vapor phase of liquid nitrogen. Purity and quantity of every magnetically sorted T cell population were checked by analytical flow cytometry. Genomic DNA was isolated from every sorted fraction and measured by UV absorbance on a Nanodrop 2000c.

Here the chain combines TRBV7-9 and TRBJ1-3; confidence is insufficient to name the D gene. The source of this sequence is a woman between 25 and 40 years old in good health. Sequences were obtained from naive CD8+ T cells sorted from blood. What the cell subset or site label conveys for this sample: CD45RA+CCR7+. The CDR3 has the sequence CASSLVTETGNTIYF. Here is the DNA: TGTGCCAGCAGCTTAGTGACCGAGACTGGAAACACCATATATTTT.